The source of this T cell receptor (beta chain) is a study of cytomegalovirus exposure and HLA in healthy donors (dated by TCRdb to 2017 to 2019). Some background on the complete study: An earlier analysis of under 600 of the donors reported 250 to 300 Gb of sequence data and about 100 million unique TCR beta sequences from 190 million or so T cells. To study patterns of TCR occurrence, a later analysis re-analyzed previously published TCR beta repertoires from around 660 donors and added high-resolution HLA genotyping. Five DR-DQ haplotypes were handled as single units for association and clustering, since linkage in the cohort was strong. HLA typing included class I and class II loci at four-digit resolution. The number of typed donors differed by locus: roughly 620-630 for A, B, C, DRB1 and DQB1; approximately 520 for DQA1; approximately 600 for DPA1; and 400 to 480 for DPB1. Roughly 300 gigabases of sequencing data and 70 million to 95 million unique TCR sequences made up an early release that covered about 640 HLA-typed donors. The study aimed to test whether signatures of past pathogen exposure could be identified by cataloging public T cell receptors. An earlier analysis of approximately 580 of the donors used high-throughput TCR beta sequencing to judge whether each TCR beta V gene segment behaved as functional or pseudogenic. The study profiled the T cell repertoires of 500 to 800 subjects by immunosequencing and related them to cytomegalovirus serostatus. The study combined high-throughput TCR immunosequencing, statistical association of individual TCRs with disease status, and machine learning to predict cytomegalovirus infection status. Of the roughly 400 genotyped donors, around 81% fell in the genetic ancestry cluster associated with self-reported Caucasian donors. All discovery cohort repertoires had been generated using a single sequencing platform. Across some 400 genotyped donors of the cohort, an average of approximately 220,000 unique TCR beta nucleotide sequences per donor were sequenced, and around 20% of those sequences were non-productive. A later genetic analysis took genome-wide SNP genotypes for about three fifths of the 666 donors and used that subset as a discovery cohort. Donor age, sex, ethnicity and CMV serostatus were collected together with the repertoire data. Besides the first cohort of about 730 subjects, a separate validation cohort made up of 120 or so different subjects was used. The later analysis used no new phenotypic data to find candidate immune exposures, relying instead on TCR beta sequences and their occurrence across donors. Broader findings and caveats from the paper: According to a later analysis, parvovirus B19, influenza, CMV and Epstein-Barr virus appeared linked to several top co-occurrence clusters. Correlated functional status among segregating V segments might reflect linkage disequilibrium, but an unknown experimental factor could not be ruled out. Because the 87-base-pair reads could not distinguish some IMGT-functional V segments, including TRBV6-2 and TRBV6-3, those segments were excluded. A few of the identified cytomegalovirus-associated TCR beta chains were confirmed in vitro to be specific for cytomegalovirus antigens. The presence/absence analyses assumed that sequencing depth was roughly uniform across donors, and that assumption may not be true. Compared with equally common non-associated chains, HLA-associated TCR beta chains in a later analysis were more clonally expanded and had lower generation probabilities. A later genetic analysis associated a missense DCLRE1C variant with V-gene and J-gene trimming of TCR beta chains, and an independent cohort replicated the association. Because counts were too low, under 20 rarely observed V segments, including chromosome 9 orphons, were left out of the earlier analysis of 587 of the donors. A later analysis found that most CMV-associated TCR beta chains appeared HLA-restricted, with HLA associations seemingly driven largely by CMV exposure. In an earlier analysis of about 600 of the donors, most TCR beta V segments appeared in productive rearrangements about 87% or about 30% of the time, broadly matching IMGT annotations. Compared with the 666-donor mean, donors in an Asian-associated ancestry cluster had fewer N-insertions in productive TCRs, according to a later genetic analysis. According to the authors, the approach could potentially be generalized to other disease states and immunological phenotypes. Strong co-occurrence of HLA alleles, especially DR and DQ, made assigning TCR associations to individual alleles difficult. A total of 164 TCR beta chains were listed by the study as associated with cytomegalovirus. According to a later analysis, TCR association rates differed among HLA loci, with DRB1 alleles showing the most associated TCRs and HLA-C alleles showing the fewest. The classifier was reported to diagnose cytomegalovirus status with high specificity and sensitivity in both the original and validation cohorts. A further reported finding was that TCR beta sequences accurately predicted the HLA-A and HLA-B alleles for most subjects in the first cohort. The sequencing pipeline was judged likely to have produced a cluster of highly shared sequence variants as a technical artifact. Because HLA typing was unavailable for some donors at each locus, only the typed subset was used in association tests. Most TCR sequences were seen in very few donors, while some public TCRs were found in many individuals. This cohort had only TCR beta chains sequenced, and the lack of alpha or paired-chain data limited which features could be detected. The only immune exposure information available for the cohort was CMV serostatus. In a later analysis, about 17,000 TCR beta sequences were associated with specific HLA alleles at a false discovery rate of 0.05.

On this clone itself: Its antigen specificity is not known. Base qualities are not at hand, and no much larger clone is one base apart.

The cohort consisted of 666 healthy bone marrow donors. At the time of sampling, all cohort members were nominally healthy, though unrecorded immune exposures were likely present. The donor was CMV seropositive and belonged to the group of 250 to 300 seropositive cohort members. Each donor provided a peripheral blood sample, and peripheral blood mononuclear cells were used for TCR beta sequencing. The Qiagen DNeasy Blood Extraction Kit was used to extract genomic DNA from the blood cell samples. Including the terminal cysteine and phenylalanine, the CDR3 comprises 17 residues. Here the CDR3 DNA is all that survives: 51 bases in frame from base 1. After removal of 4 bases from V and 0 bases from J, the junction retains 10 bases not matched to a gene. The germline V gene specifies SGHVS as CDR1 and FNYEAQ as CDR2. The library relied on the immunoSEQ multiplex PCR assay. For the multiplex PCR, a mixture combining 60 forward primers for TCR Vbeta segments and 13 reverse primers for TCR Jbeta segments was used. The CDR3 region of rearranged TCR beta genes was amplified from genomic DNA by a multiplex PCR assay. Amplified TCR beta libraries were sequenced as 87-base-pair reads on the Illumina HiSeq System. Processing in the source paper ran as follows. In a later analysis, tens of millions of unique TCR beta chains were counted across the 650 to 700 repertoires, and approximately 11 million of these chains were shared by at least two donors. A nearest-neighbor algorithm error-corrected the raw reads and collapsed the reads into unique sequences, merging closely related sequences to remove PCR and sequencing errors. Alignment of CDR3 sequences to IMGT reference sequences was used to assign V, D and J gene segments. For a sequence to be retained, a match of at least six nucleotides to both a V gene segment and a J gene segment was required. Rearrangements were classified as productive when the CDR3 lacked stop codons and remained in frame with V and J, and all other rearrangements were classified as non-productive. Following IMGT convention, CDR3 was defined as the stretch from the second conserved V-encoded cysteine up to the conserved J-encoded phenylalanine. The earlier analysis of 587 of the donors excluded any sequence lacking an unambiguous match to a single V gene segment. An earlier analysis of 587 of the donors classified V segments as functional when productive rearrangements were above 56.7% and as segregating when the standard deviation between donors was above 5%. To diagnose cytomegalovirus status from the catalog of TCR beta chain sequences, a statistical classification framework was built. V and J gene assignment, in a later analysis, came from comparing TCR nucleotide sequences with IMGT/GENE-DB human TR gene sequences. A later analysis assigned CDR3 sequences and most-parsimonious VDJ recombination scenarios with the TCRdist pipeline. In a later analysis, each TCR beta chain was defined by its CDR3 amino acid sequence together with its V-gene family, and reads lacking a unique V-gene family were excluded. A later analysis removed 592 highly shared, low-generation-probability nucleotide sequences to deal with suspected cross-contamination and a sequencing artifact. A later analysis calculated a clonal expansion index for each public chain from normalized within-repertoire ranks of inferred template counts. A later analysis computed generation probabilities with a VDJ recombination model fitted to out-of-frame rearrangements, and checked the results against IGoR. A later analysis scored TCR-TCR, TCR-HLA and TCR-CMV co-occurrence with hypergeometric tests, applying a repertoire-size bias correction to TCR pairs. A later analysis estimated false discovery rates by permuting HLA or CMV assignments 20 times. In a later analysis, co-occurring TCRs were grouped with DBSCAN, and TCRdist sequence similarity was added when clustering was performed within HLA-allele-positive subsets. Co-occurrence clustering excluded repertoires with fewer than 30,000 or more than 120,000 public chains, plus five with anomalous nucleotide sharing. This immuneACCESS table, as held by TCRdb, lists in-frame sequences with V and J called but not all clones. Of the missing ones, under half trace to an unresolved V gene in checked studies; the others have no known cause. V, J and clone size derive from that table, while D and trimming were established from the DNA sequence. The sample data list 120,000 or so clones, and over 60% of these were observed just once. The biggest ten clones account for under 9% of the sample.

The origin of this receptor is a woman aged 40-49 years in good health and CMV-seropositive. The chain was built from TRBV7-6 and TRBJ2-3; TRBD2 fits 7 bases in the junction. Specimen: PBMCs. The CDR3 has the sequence CASSSKLAPTSTDTQYF. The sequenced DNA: TGTGCCAGCAGCTCAAAACTAGCGCCGACTAGCACAGATACGCAGTATTTT.